The next 31 T cell receptor beta chains were all read from a single sample in a study of immune reconstitution after stem cell transplant in scleroderma. A single record per CDR3 protein comes from TCRdb applying MiXCR to the RT-PCR reads. The table includes about 2,800 distinct CDR3 sequences, roughly 3.9% detected once. The biological material was taken before or after autologous hematopoietic stem cell transplantation (not recorded which). The receptors were sampled from a human donor with systemic sclerosis.

This clonotype is labeled as medium-sized. The chain joins TRBV7-8 to TRBJ2-3, with D uncertain. Between the trimmed V and J ends, which lost 5 bases and 3 bases, there was a span of 18 bases. CDR1 and CDR2 (germline): SGHVS, FQNEAQ. This CDR3 region has 16 residues. The DNA of the CDR3 is TGTGCCAGCAGCACCTTTGGGGTCCGTGGGACAGATACGCAGTATTTT. Amino acid sequence: CASSTFGVRGTDTQYF.

This clonotype appeared many times. The J gene is TRBJ2-6, the V gene TRBV20-1; D uncertain. CDR1 and CDR2 from the germline V gene are DFQATT and SNEGSKA (reference sequence). V was shortened by 3 bases and J by 2 bases, with 2 bases between the two germline ends. The CDR3 spans 12 residues. As DNA, the CDR3 is TGCAGTGCTAGCACTGGGGCCAACGTCCTGACTTTC. This gives the protein CSASTGANVLTF.

Turning to this clonotype: Sequence at one end of the junction differs from germline and may be a read error. The V call is TRBV29-1, the J call TRBJ2-1; TRBD1 might be the D (5 bases). The CDR3 has 14 residues. Germline CDR1 SQVTM, CDR2 ANQGSEA. CDR3 in DNA: TGCGGCGTTGTCCAGGGTGCCTCCTTTTTTGAGCAGTTCTTC. Amino acid sequence: CGVVQGASFFEQFF.

By frequency in the sample, this clonotype is medium-sized. The genes are TRBV19 and TRBJ2-7, with 7 nucleotides matching TRBD2. Losses at the gene ends were 5 bases for V and 4 bases for J; bases not matched to a gene: 11. The CDR3 extends over 15 amino acids. Germline V gene sequence: CDR1 LNHDA, CDR2 SQIVND (reference sequence). The CDR3 loop is CASSDTAGWEYEQYF. DNA of the CDR3: TGTGCCAGTAGTGACACAGCGGGATGGGAATACGAGCAGTACTTC.

This clonotype is termed medium-sized. An end of the junction does not agree with germline; a read error may underlie this. The chain uses TRBV7-6 and TRBJ2-1; tentative D call: TRBD2 (5 bases). CDR1 and CDR2 from the germline V gene are SGHVS and FNYEAQ. This CDR3 is built from 14 residues. The CDR3 region has the DNA TGTGCTAGCAGCCCGGAGGCTGGGTACAATGAGCAGTTCTTC. This sequence encodes CASSPEAGYNEQFF.

Relative to its sample, this clonotype is large. The chain uses TRBV7-8 and TRBJ1-1, with 7 bases that match TRBD1. The V segment lost 4 bases and the J segment 1 base; nucleotides outside the gene matches: 3. Germline V gives CDR1 SGHVS, CDR2 FQNEAQ. This CDR3 has 14 amino acids. Here the CDR3 reads CASSSNRGNTEAFF. CDR3 DNA: TGTGCCAGCAGCTCAAACAGGGGGAACACTGAAGCTTTCTTT.

Remarks on this clonotype: Just one base apart from a much larger clone, this may be a read error. This chain joins TRBV18 and TRBJ2-1, with 9 bases that match TRBD1. This CDR3 has 14 amino acids. The germline CDR1 and CDR2 sequences are KGHSH and LQKENI. CDR3 residues: CASPPGQGYNEQFF. The CDR3, as DNA: TGTGCCAGCCCACCAGGACAGGGGTACAATGAGCAGTTCTTC.

This clonotype is deemed medium-sized. The gene calls are TRBV5-1 and TRBJ2-7, with 10 positions matching TRBD1. The CDR3 loop spans 16 amino acids. Germline V CDR1 and CDR2: SGHRS, YFSETQ. The junction had 14 bases not matched to a gene; V was cut back by 4 bases and J by 7 bases. Written as DNA, the CDR3 is TGCGCCAGCAGCGCTACAACCGGGACAGGGGTATGGGAGCAGTACTTC. Its translation: CASSATTGTGVWEQYF.

This clonotype was recorded a few times. The chain has TRBV27 and TRBJ2-7; D may be TRBD2 (5 bases). Germline assignment: CDR1 MNHEY and CDR2 SMNVEV (reference sequence). V was cut by 3 bases and J by 1 base, with 13 bases left in between. The CDR3 extends over 15 amino acids. The CDR3 protein is CASSFRRGLSYEQYF. The CDR3 coding sequence is TGTGCCAGCAGTTTCCGTCGAGGGCTATCCTACGAGCAGTACTTC.

The sample holds a few counts of this clonotype. V is TRBV5-6 and J is TRBJ2-5; TRBD2 matches at 9 bases. Trimming removed 4 bases from V and 3 bases from J; junction bases left unmatched: 4. The CDR3 has 14 residues. Germline CDR1 is SGHDT and CDR2 is YYEEEE. CDR3 nucleotide sequence: TGTGCCAGCAGCATACTAGCGGGTGAAGAGACCCAGTACTTC. It codes for CASSILAGEETQYF.

This clonotype is medium-sized in the sample. This chain links TRBV28 with TRBJ2-5, with a possible D match to TRBD2 (6 bases). V was shortened by 7 bases and J by 5 bases, with 11 bases between the two germline ends. Germline lookup yields CDR1 MDHEN and CDR2 SYDVKM. The CDR3 is 12 amino acids. CDR3 DNA: TGTGCCAGCAACGGGGGAGTGGAGACCCAGTACTTC. It yields the protein CASNGGVETQYF.

This clonotype is medium-sized (0.01 to 0.1%). This chain joins TRBV10-3 and TRBJ1-3, with D hard to call. The CDR3 covers 13 residues. Germline-derived CDR1 and CDR2 are ENHRY and SYGVKD. V was shortened by 6 bases and J by 0 bases, with 6 bases between the two germline ends. CDR3 region: CAIREVSGNTIYF. CDR3 DNA sequence: TGTGCCATCAGGGAGGTCTCTGGAAACACCATATATTTT.

This clonotype rates as medium-sized (0.01 to 0.1%). The chain employs TRBV5-1 and TRBJ2-1, with TRBD2 matching over 12 bases. Germline V CDR1 and CDR2: SGHRS, YFSETQ. V shed 1 base and J 5 bases; nucleotides not matched to a gene: 7. This CDR3 has 17 residues. This chain's CDR3 is CASSLPTSGRSDNEQFF. CDR3 nucleotide sequence: TGCGCCAGCAGCTTGCCAACTAGCGGGAGGTCTGACAATGAGCAGTTCTTC.

Judged by abundance, this clonotype is medium-sized. This chain connects TRBV20-1 to TRBJ2-7; a possible D gene is TRBD2 (5 bases). CDR3 length: 14 residues. The germline CDR1 and CDR2 sequences are DFQATT and SNEGSKA (reference sequence). With 4 bases removed from V and 3 bases from J, the gap between germline ends came to 16 bases. CDR3 DNA sequence: TGCAGTGCTACGGGGTCCAACTATATCTACGAGCAGTACTTC. It yields the protein CSATGSNYIYEQYF.

By share of the sample, this clonotype is medium-sized. V and J are TRBV20-1 and TRBJ1-6, with 9 bases aligning to TRBD1. Germline lookup yields CDR1 DFQATT and CDR2 SNEGSKA (reference sequence). The V segment lost 7 bases and the J segment 10 bases; nucleotides outside the gene matches: 8. CDR3 length: 13 amino acids. The chain's CDR3 is CSGGGTGPSPLHF. CDR3 DNA: TGCAGTGGGGGCGGGACAGGGCCCTCACCCCTCCACTTT.

This clonotype counts as medium-sized (0.01 to 0.1%). The V gene is TRBV29-1, the J gene TRBJ2-2; D possibly corresponds to TRBD2 (6 bases). V dropped 4 bases and J dropped 2 bases, with 11 bases sitting between them. Per germline, CDR1 SQVTM and CDR2 ANQGSEA. The CDR3 contains 14 residues. CDR3 coding DNA: TGCAGCGTTGCGGCAGGACTAAACACCGGGGAGCTGTTTTTT. Its translation: CSVAAGLNTGELFF.

This clonotype is medium-sized by share. This chain links TRBV20-1 with TRBJ1-2; tentatively, D is TRBD1 (6 bases). The CDR3 totals 13 residues. CDR1 is DFQATT, CDR2 SNEGSKA, per germline (reference sequence). V was clipped by 1 base and J by 7 bases, with 13 bases between them. CDR3 DNA sequence: TGCAGTGCTAGAGGGGGGGCGCAGATTGGCTACACCTTC. Translation: CSARGGAQIGYTF.

This clonotype qualifies as medium-sized (0.01 to 0.1%). This chain links TRBV5-1 with TRBJ2-7; 8 bases fit TRBD1. CDR1 SGHRS and CDR2 YFSETQ come from the germline V gene. V trimming: 4 bases; J trimming: 0 bases; junction bases outside the gene matches: 6. This CDR3 is built from 15 residues. The DNA of the CDR3 is TGCGCCAGCAGCCTGGGGGACAGGAGCTCCTACGAGCAGTACTTC. Translated: CASSLGDRSSYEQYF.

In its sample, this clonotype is medium-sized. Here the CDR3 DNA reads TGCAGCGTTGAAGATGTAGGAGGCCTTCAGGCAGGTCGCACTGAAGCTTTCTTT. This encodes CSVEDVGGLQAGRTEAFF. The chain uses TRBV29-1 and TRBJ1-1; no firm D call. The CDR3 spans 18 residues. CDR1 is SQVTM, CDR2 ANQGSEA, per germline. The V gene lost 0 bases and the J gene lost 4 bases, with 24 bases spanning the gap.

This clonotype counts as medium-sized. The chain joins TRBV5-1 to TRBJ1-5; 9 bases are shared with TRBD1. This CDR3 is 15 amino acids long. CDR1 SGHRS and CDR2 YFSETQ come from the germline V gene. V lost 1 base, J lost 2 bases, and 1 base stayed unmatched. CDR3 sequence (DNA): TGCGCCAGCAGCTTGACAGGGGGCGGCAATCAGCCCCAGCATTTT. Translating it yields CASSLTGGGNQPQHF.

This clonotype rates as medium-sized (0.01 to 0.1%). The CDR3 DNA sequence: TGTGCCAGTAGTAGCCTCCTCGGGACGGTCTCCTACGAGCAGTACTTC. This sequence encodes CASSSLLGTVSYEQYF. The chain links TRBV19 to TRBJ2-7, with D perhaps given as TRBD1 or TRBD2 (5 bases each). Germline V CDR1 and CDR2: LNHDA, SQIVND (reference sequence). This CDR3 comprises 16 residues. Trimming removed 4 bases at V and 0 bases at J, with 16 bases between.

This clonotype is classed as medium-sized (0.01 to 0.1%). The V and J genes are TRBV5-6 and TRBJ2-1; 8 positions match TRBD2. The trim removed 1 base at V and 1 base at J, leaving 7 bases unmatched. This CDR3 has 17 residues. Per the germline V gene, CDR1 is SGHDT and CDR2 is YYEEEE. The CDR3, as DNA: TGTGCCAGCAGCTTGTCACTAGCGGAGCCTTCCTACAATGAGCAGTTCTTC. Its protein product is CASSLSLAEPSYNEQFF.

By sample share, this clonotype is medium-sized. This chain connects TRBV18 to TRBJ2-3, with D possibly being TRBD1 or TRBD2 (5 bases each). There are 15 residues in the CDR3. The germline gives CDR1 KGHSH, CDR2 LQKENI. V was trimmed by 5 bases and J by 2 bases, leaving 14 bases between them. The CDR3 here is CASSTNLGATDTQYF. Written as DNA, the CDR3 is TGTGCCAGCTCAACCAACCTCGGGGCCACAGATACGCAGTATTTT.

In this sample, this clonotype is medium-sized. This sequence joins TRBV7-2 and TRBJ2-1; 16 nucleotides align to TRBD2. This CDR3 has 20 amino acids. Losses at the gene ends were 6 bases for V and 0 bases for J; bases not matched to a gene: 11. The germline gives CDR1 SGHTA, CDR2 FQGNSA. The CDR3 DNA is TGTGCCAGCAGTAAGGGACTAGCGGGAGGGCCACGGAGCTCCTACAATGAGCAGTTCTTC. This encodes CASSKGLAGGPRSSYNEQFF.

This clonotype is labeled large (0.1 to 1%). The gene calls are TRBV12-3 or TRBV12-4 and TRBJ1-4; D ambiguous. The CDR3 is made up of 14 amino acids. V gave up 6 bases and J gave up 8 bases, with 16 bases separating them. DNA of the CDR3: TGTGCCAGCAGCCACGAAGCGAGCGGCGAAAAACTGTTTTTT. Its translation: CASSHEASGEKLFF.

This clonotype is medium-sized in the sample. The chain links TRBV12-3 or TRBV12-4 to TRBJ1-5, with TRBD1 as a possible D gene (5 bases). The CDR3 contains 13 residues. V was pared by 4 bases and J by 3 bases, with 7 bases between. CDR3 DNA sequence: TGTGCCAGCAGTTGGGACCCCAATCAGCCCCAGCATTTT. Translating gives CASSWDPNQPQHF.

This clonotype counts as medium-sized. The V and J genes are TRBV12-3 or TRBV12-4 and TRBJ1-4, with 10 bases that match TRBD1. The CDR3 consists of 13 residues. V lost 11 bases to trimming and J lost 7 bases; unmatched junction nucleotides: 7. The CDR3 is CAAGRDRGEKLFF. In nucleotides, the CDR3 is TGTGCCGCAGGCCGGGACAGGGGTGAAAAACTGTTTTTT.

By sample share, this clonotype is medium-sized. This chain's CDR3 is CSANRVNTEAFF. The CDR3 nucleotides read TGCAGTGCTAACAGGGTGAACACTGAAGCTTTCTTT. The genes are TRBV20-1 and TRBJ1-1; a possible D gene is TRBD1 (6 bases). The CDR3 consists of 12 residues. V was trimmed by 4 bases and J by 0 bases, leaving 6 bases between them. Germline V gene sequence: CDR1 DFQATT, CDR2 SNEGSKA (reference sequence).

By share of the sample, this clonotype is medium-sized. The chain uses TRBV5-1 and TRBJ1-2, with D hard to call. The CDR3 consists of 15 residues. V lost 4 bases, J lost 8 bases, and 21 bases lay in between. In germline, CDR1 is SGHRS, CDR2 YFSETQ. The CDR3 is CASSLQPGDSGGYTF. The DNA of the CDR3 is TGCGCCAGCAGCCTCCAGCCCGGGGATTCAGGAGGCTACACCTTC.

This clonotype qualifies as medium-sized. The J gene is TRBJ1-5, the V gene TRBV20-1, with D possibly being TRBD1 (5 bases). Trimming took off 4 bases at V and 0 bases at J, with 19 bases between the two ends. The CDR3 has 17 residues. The germline CDR1 and CDR2 sequences are DFQATT and SNEGSKA (reference sequence). The CDR3 region is CSATTRELGGSNQPQHF. The CDR3, as DNA: TGCAGTGCTACTACCAGGGAACTTGGGGGTAGCAATCAGCCCCAGCATTTT.

Sample share makes this clonotype medium-sized. Here the CDR3 reads CASSLVGLAATGNEQFF. CDR3 in DNA: TGTGCCAGCAGCTTAGTGGGACTAGCGGCCACGGGTAATGAGCAGTTCTTC. The chain recombines TRBV7-6 with TRBJ2-1, with 11 bases identical to TRBD2. The CDR3 totals 17 residues. Germline lookup yields CDR1 SGHVS and CDR2 FNYEAQ. The ends lost 1 base at V and 7 bases at J; junction bases unmatched: 9.